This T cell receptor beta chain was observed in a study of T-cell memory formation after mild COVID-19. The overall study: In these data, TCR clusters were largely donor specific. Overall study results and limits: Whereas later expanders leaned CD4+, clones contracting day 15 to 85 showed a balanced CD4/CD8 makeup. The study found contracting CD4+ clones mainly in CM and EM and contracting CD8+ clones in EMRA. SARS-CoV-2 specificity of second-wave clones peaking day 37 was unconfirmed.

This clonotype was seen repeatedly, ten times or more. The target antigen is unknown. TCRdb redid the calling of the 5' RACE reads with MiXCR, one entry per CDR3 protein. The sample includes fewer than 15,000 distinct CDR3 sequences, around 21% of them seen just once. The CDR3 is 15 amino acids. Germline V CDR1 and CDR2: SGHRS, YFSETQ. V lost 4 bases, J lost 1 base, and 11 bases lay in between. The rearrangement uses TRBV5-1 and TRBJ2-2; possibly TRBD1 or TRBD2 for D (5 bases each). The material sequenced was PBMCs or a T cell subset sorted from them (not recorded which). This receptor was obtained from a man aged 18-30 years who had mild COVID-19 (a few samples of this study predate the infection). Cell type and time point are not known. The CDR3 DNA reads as TGCGCCAGCAGCCACGGGACGGAGAACACCGGGGAGCTGTTTTTT. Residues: CASSHGTENTGELFF.